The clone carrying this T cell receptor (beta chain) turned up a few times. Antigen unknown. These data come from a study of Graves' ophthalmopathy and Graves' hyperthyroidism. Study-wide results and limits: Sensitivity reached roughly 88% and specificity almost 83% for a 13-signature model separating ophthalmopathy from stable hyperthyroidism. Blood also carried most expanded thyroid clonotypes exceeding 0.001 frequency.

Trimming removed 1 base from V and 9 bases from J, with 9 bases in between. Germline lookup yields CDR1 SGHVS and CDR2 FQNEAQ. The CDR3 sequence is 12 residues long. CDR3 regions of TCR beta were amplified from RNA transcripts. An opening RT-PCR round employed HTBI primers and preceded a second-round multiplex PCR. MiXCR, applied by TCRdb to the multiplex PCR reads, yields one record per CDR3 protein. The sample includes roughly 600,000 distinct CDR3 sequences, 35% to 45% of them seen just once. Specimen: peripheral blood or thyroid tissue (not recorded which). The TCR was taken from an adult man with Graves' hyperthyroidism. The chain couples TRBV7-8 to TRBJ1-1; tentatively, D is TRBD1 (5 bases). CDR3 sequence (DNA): TGTGCCAGCAGCTTAGGGGACGGACAAGCTTTCTTT. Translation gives CASSLGDGQAFF.